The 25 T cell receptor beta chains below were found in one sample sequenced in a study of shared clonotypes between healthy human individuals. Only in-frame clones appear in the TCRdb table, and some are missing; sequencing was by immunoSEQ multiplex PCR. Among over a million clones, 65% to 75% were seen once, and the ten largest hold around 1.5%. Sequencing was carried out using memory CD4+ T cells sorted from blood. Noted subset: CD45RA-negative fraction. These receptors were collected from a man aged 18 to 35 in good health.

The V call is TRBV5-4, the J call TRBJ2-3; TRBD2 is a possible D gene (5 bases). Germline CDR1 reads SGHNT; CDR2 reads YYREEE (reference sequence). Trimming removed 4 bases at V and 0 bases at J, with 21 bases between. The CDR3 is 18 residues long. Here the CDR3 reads CASSKGGPRSVSTDTQYF. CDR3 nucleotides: TGTGCCAGCAGCAAAGGAGGTCCGAGGTCAGTTAGCACAGATACGCAGTATTTT.

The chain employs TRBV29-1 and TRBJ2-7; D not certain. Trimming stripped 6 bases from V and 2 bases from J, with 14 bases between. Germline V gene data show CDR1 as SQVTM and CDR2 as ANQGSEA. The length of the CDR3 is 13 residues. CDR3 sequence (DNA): TGCAGCGTATTAGGAGTTAAGACCTACGAGCAGTACTTC. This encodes CSVLGVKTYEQYF.

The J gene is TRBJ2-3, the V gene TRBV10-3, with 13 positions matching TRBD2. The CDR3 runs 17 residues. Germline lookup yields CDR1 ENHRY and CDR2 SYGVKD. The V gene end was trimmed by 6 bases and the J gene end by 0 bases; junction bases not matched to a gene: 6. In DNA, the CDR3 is TGTGCCATCAGCAGGACTAGCGGGGGTCTTAGCACAGATACGCAGTATTTT. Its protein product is CAISRTSGGLSTDTQYF.

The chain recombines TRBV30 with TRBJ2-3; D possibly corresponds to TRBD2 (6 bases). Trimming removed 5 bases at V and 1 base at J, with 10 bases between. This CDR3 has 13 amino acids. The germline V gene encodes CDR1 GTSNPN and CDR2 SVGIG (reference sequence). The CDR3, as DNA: TGTGCCTGGGGGGGGATTGGCACAGATACGCAGTATTTT. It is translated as CAWGGIGTDTQYF. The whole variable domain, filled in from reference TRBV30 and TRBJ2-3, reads SQTIHQWPATLVQPVGSPLSLECTVEGTSNPNLYWYRQAAGRGLQLLFYSVGIGQISSEVPQNLSASRPQDRQFILSSKKLLLSDSGFYLCAWGGIGTDTQYFGPGTRLTVL.

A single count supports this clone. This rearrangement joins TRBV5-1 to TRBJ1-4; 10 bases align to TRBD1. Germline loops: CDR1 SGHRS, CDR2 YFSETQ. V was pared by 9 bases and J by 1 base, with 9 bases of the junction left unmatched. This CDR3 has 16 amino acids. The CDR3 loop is CATRQGAGITNEKLFF. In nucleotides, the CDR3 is TGCGCCACAAGACAGGGGGCAGGAATAACTAATGAAAAACTGTTTTTT.

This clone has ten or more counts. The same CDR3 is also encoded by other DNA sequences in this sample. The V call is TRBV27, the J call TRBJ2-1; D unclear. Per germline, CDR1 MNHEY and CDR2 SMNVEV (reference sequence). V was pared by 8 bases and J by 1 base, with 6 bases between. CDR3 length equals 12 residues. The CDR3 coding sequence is TGTGCCAGCGCGCTGTCCTACAATGAGCAGTTCTTC. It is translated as CASALSYNEQFF.

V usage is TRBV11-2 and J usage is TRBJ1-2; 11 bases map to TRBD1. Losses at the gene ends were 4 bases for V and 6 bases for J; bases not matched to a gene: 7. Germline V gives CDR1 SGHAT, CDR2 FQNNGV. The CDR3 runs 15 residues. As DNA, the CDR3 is TGTGCCAGCAGCTATTCCGGGACAGGGGGGAATGGCTACACCTTC. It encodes CASSYSGTGGNGYTF.

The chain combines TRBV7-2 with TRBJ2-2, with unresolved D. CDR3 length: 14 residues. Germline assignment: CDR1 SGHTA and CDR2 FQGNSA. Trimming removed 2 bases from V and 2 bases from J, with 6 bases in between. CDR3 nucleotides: TGTGCCAGCAGCTTAAAGACAAACACCGGGGAGCTGTTTTTT. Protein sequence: CASSLKTNTGELFF.

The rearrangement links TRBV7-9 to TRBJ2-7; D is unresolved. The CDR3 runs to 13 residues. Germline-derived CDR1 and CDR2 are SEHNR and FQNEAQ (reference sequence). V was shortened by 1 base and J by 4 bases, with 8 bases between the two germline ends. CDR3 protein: CASSLDNEYEQYF. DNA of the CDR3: TGTGCCAGCAGCTTAGATAACGAGTACGAGCAGTACTTC.

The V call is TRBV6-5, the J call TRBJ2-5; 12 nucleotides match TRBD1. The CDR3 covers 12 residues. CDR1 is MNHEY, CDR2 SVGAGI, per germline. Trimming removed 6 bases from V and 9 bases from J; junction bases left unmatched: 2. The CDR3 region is CASRGQGAAQYF. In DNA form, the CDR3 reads TGTGCCAGCAGGGGACAGGGGGCGGCCCAGTACTTC.

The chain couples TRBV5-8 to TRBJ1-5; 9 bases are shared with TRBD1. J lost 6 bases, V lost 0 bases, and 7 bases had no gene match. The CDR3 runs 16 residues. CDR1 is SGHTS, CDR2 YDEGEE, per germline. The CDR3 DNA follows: TGTGCCAGCAGCTTGGCCATGGACAGGGGAGGTCAGCCCCAGCATTTT. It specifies CASSLAMDRGGQPQHF. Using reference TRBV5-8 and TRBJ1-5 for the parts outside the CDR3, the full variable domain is EAGVTQSPTHLIKTRGQQATLRCSPISGHTSVYWYQQALGLGLQFLLWYDEGEERNRGNFPPRFSGRQFPNYSSELNVNALELEDSALYLCASSLAMDRGGQPQHFGDGTRLSIL.

The CDR3 DNA sequence: TGTGCCAGCAGCTTCGAGGGGAGCTATGGCTACACCTTC. Translation gives CASSFEGSYGYTF. The chain uses TRBV7-9 and TRBJ1-2, with D perhaps matching TRBD1 (5 bases). CDR3 length equals 13 residues. Deletions cut 3 bases from V and 4 bases from J, with 9 bases between. Per germline, CDR1 SEHNR and CDR2 FQNEAQ (reference sequence).

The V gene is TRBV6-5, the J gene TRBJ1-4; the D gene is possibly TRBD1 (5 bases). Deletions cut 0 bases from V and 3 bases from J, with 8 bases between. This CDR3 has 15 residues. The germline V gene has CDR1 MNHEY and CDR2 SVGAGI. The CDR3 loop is CASSYSTGPNEKLFF. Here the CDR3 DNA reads TGTGCCAGCAGTTACTCCACAGGACCTAATGAAAAACTGTTTTTT.

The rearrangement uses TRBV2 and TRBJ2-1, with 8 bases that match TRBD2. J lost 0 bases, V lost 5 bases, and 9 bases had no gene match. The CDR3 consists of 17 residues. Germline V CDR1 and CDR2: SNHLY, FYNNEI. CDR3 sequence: CASSHRNSGNSYNEQFF. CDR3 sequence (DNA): TGTGCCAGCAGTCATCGTAATAGCGGGAACTCCTACAATGAGCAGTTCTTC.

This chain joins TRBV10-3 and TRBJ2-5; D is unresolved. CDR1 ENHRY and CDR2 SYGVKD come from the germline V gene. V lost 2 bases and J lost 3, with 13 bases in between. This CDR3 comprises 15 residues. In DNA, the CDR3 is TGTGCCATCAGTGAGCAATTGAGGTCCAAAGAGACCCAGTACTTC. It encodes CAISEQLRSKETQYF.

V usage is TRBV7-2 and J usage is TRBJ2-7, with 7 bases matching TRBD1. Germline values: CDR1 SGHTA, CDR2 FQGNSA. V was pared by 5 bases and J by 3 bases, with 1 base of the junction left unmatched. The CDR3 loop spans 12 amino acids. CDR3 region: CASSRQGYEQYF. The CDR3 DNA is TGTGCCAGCAGCCGACAGGGCTACGAGCAGTACTTC.

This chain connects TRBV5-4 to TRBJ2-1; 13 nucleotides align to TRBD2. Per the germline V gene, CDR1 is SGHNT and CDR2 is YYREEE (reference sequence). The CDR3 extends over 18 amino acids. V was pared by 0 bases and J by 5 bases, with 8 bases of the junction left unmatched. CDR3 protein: CASSLARFGLAGDNEQFF. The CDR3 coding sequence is TGTGCCAGCAGCTTGGCCCGATTCGGACTAGCGGGAGACAATGAGCAGTTCTTC.

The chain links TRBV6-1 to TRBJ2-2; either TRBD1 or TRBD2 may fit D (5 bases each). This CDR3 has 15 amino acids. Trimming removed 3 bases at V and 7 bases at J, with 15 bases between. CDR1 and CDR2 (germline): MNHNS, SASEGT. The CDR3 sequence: CASSERGLSGGELFF. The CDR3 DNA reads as TGTGCCAGCAGTGAGAGGGGCCTATCGGGCGGGGAGCTGTTTTTT.

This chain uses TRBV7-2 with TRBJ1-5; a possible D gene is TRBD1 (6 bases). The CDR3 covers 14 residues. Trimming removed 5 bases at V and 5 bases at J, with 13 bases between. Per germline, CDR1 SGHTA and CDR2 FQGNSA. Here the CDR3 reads CASSPRGGDQPQHF. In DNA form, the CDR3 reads TGTGCCAGCAGCCCTCGAGGGGGGGATCAGCCCCAGCATTTT.

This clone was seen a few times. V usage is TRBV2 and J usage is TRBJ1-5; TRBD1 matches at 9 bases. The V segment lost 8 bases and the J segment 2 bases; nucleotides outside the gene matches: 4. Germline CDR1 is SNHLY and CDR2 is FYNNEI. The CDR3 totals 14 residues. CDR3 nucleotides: TGTGCCAGCCTACAGGGGGCCGGCAATCAGCCCCAGCATTTT. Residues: CASLQGAGNQPQHF.

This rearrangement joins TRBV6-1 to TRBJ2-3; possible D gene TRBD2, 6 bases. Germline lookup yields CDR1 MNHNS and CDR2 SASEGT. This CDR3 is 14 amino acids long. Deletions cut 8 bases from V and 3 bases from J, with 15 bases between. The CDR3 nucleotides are TGTGCCAGCGACTGGGGGGAGAGGACAGATACGCAGTATTTT. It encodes CASDWGERTDTQYF.

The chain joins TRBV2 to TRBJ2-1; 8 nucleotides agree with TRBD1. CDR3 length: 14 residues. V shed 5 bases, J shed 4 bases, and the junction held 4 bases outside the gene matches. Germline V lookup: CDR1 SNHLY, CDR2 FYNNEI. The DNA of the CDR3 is TGTGCCAGCAGTTTAAGGACAGGGTACAATGAGCAGTTCTTC. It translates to CASSLRTGYNEQFF.

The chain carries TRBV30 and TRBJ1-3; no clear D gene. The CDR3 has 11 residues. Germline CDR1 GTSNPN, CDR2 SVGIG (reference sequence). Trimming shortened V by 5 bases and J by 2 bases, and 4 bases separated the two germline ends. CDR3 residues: CAWQTGNTIYF. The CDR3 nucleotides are TGTGCCTGGCAAACTGGAAACACCATATATTTT.

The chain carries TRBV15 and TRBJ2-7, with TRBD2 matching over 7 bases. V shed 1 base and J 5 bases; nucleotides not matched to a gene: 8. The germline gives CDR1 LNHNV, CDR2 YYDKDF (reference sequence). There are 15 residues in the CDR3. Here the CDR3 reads CATSRGGGTGHEQYF. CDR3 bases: TGTGCCACCAGCAGAGGCGGGGGAACAGGCCACGAGCAGTACTTC.

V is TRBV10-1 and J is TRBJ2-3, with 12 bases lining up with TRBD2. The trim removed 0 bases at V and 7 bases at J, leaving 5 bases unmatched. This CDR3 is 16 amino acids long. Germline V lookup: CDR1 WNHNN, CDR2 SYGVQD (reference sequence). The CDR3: CASSESTSGRRNTQYF. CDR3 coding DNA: TGCGCCAGCAGTGAGTCGACTAGCGGGAGAAGAAATACGCAGTATTTT.